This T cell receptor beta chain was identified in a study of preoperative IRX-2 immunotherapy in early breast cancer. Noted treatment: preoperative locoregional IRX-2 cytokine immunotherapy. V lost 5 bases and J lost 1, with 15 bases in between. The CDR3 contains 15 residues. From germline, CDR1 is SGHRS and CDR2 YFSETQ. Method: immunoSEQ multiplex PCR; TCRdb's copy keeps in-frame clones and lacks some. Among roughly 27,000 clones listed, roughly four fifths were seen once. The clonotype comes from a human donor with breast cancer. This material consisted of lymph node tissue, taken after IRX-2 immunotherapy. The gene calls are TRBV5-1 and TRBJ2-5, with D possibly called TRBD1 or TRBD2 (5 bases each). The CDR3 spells CASRTTTGTQETQYF. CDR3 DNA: TGCGCCAGCAGAACCACCACCGGGACCCAAGAGACCCAGTACTTC.